A selection of T cell receptor beta chains follows, all from one sample in a study of control samples from healthy donors and cancer patients. Some clones are missing from TCRdb's copy, which holds only in-frame ones; the method was immunoSEQ multiplex PCR. In the table there are approximately 150,000 clones, 90% to 95% of which are singletons. Material: PBMCs. The receptors stem from a man in his 60s with colorectal cancer. The CDR3 runs from the conserved cysteine through the conserved F or W. D genes are given only for firm matches. Size is stated for part of the rows, as once, few or many counts, or as a class when the clone is expanded.

j_call v_call clone_size d_call cdr3_nt cdr3_aa
TRBJ2-2 TRBV27 . TRBD2 TGTGCCAGCAGTTTTAACGTAGCGGGGGGGCCCAGCACCGGGGAGCTGTTTTTT CASSFNVAGGPSTGELFF
TRBJ1-1 TRBV5-6 . . TGTGCCAGCAGCCCGGACGGGTTTGGGGAAGCTTTCTTT CASSPDGFGEAFF
TRBJ1-1 TRBV2 . . TGTGCCAGCACCAGGACCCTTGGCGCTGAAGCTTTCTTT CASTRTLGAEAFF
TRBJ1-4 TRBV24-1 . . TGTGCCACGACCCGGCCGAATCCCCGCGAAAAACTGTTTTTT CATTRPNPREKLFF
TRBJ1-1 TRBV9 once TRBD1 TGTGCCAGCAGCGTCCGGGACAGGGGCACTGAAGCTTTCTTT CASSVRDRGTEAFF
TRBJ2-5 TRBV7-6 . . TGTGCCAGCAGCTTAGGTCCAATGCCGGAGACCCAGTACTTC CASSLGPMPETQYF
TRBJ1-5 TRBV19 . . TGTGCCAGTGAACCCTCGGAAGCTAGCAATCAGCCCCAGCATTTT CASEPSEASNQPQHF
TRBJ2-5 TRBV5-8 . TRBD1 TGTGCCAGCAGCCCAGGGACAGTGTGGGAGACCCAGTACTTC CASSPGTVWETQYF
TRBJ1-2 TRBV5-1 . . TGCGCCAGCATGCCCCGGGACGGGGGAAACTATGGCTACACCTTC CASMPRDGGNYGYTF
TRBJ2-4 TRBV6-5 once . TGTGCCAGCAGTTACAGGGCCGAGGGAAACATTCAGTACTTC CASSYRAEGNIQYF
TRBJ1-1 TRBV19 . TRBD1 TGTGCCAGTAGTACCGGACAGGGGAGGAGGACTGAAGCTTTCTTT CASSTGQGRRTEAFF
TRBJ1-1 TRBV30 . . TGTGCCTGGAACAGAGGGAACACTGAAGCTTTCTTT CAWNRGNTEAFF
TRBJ2-3 TRBV5-1 . . TGCGCCAGCAGCCCAAGTGGGACCGCATCAAATACGCAGTATTTT CASSPSGTASNTQYF
TRBJ1-4 TRBV5-1 . . TGCGCCAGCAGCCCCCAGGTGGGGGGTTCGATAGGGAAACTGTTTTTT CASSPQVGGSIGKLFF
TRBJ2-7 TRBV29-1 . . TGCAGCGTTGGGGAGGCCTCCTACGAGCAGTACTTC CSVGEASYEQYF
TRBJ2-3 TRBV4-2 . TRBD2 TGTGCCAGCAGCCAAGGCCCTAGCGGGGGGACGGGGATAGATACGCAGTATTTT CASSQGPSGGTGIDTQYF
TRBJ2-3 TRBV28 . . TGTGCCAGCACCGCGGGGCAGGGCACAGATACGCAGTATTTT CASTAGQGTDTQYF
TRBJ2-7 TRBV6-5 . . TGTGCCAGCAGTCGGGGGTGGGACTTCTCCTACGAGCAGTACTTC CASSRGWDFSYEQYF
TRBJ2-1 TRBV19 . TRBD2 TGTGCCAGTAGTATCTCTAGCGGGGGGCGGAATGAGCAGTTCTTC CASSISSGGRNEQFF
TRBJ1-3 TRBV30 once . TGTGCCTGGAGTGTATCCGGGGACGGAAACACCATATATTTT CAWSVSGDGNTIYF
TRBJ2-1 TRBV5-5 . . TGTGCCAGCAGCTTTAGCGGAGGAGAACAATATGAGCAGTTCTTC CASSFSGGEQYEQFF
TRBJ1-1 TRBV2 . . TGTGCCAGCAGTGAAGCGCTGGCGAACACTGAAGTTTTCTTT CASSEALANTEVFF
TRBJ1-1 TRBV19 . . TGTGCCAGTAGCCCCGACCGGGAGAGGGGAGCTTTCTTT CASSPDRERGAFF
TRBJ2-7 TRBV11-2 . . TGTGCCAGCAGCTGGGGTACTAGCTACGAGCAGTACTTC CASSWGTSYEQYF
TRBJ1-4 TRBV30 . TRBD1 TGTGCCTGGGGGGAGGGACAGGGGAAATTTAAGGATTCTAATGAAAAACTGTTTTTT CAWGEGQGKFKDSNEKLFF
TRBJ1-2 TRBV21-1 . . TGTGCCAGCAGCAAGTACCCCTTC CASSKYPF
TRBJ2-5 TRBV27 . TRBD2 TGTGCCAGCAGTTCCCCCATAGCGGGGGGATGGAACCAGTACTTC CASSSPIAGGWNQYF
TRBJ1-1 TRBV30 . . TGTGCCTGGACCGGGGCTGAAGTATCGAGCACTGAAGCTTTCTTT CAWTGAEVSSTEAFF
TRBJ2-7 TRBV20-1 . . TGCAGTGCTAGTGATCAGGGGCGGGAGCAGTACTTC CSASDQGREQYF
TRBJ1-1 TRBV6-5 . TRBD1 TGTGCCAGCAGACGGACAGGGAGGAACACTGAAGCTTTCTTT CASRRTGRNTEAFF
TRBJ2-7 TRBV19 . TRBD2 TGTGCCAGTAGTATATTAGCGGGGGGAAACTACGAGCAGTACTTC CASSILAGGNYEQYF
TRBJ1-4 TRBV19 . TRBD1 TGTGCCAGTAGTCTTCTGGGACAGGGGAATGAAAAACTGTTTTTT CASSLLGQGNEKLFF
TRBJ1-5 TRBV2 once TRBD1 TGTGCCAGCAGTGGGGGACAGGGCAGGTACAATCAGCCCCAGCATTTT CASSGGQGRYNQPQHF
TRBJ2-5 TRBV19 . . TGTGCCAGTAGTCAGGGGGGGGCCGGGGAGACCCAGTACTTC CASSQGGAGETQYF
TRBJ2-2 TRBV4-1 . TRBD1 TGCGCCAGCAGCCAAGAGACGAAGGGGACAGCGAACACCGGGGAGCTGTTTTTT CASSQETKGTANTGELFF
TRBJ2-5 TRBV29-1 once TRBD2 TGCAGCGCCGGACTAGCGGGGGACCGCCGGGAGACCCAGTACTTC CSAGLAGDRRETQYF
TRBJ2-1 TRBV5-1 . . TGCGCCAGCAGCTCCGGACAGTCGAACAATGAGCAGTTCTTC CASSSGQSNNEQFF
TRBJ1-2 TRBV19 . . TGTGCCAGTAGTATAGGGAGACAGAACTATGGCTACACCTTC CASSIGRQNYGYTF
TRBJ2-1 TRBV6-2/TRBV6-3 . TRBD2 TGTGCCAGCAGCCCTAGAGCGGGGGCCACCAGGAGCTCCTACAATGAGCAGTTCTTC CASSPRAGATRSSYNEQFF
TRBJ1-1 TRBV6-5 once . TGTGCCAGCAGGTGGGAAGCGAACACTGAAGCTTTCTTT CASRWEANTEAFF
TRBJ2-2 TRBV19 . . TGTGCCAGTAAACGGACCGGGGAGCTGTTTTTT CASKRTGELFF
TRBJ2-7 TRBV12-3/TRBV12-4 . . TGTGCCAGCAGTTTACGGCAGGGCTACGAGCAGTACTTC CASSLRQGYEQYF
TRBJ2-2 TRBV6-6 . TRBD1 TGTGCCAGCAGCCTTGGACAGGGGCTGAGCACCGGGGAGCTGTTTTTT CASSLGQGLSTGELFF
TRBJ1-1 TRBV29-1 . . TGCAGCGTGGCCCGGGGAGGGAACACTGAAGCTTTCTTT CSVARGGNTEAFF
TRBJ1-2 TRBV3-1/TRBV3-2 . . TGTGCCAGCAGCCGAGAACAGGAATCTGGCTACACCTTC CASSREQESGYTF
TRBJ1-2 TRBV27 . TRBD1 TGTGCCAGCAGACCCGACAGGGGGCTGTCCTATGGCTACACCTTC CASRPDRGLSYGYTF
TRBJ2-1 TRBV5-1 . . TGCGCCAGCAGCTCGGCAGGAGGGGGCCGAAGCTCCTACAATGAGCAGTTCTTC CASSSAGGGRSSYNEQFF
TRBJ2-1 TRBV29-1 . . TGCAGCGTTGAGGAGGGGATAGGGAGGGGGCTTTACAATGAGCAGTTCTTC CSVEEGIGRGLYNEQFF
TRBJ1-1 TRBV3-1/TRBV3-2 . . TGTGCCAGCAGCCACAGCGTCCCGAACACTGAAGCTTTCTTT CASSHSVPNTEAFF
TRBJ1-3 TRBV9 once . TGTGCCAGCAGCGTCGGACGGAAAGCTGGAAACACCATATATTTT CASSVGRKAGNTIYF
TRBJ1-6 TRBV27 . TRBD1 TGTGCCAGCAGTTTATCGACAGGGTATAATTCACCCCTCCACTTT CASSLSTGYNSPLHF
TRBJ1-3 TRBV5-1 . . TGCGCCAGCGGCCCGACGGGGGGCACTGGAAACACCATATATTTT CASGPTGGTGNTIYF
TRBJ2-7 TRBV11-2 . TRBD1 TGTGCCAGCAGCGGGACAGGGGGCTACGAGCAGTACTTC CASSGTGGYEQYF
TRBJ1-4 TRBV30 . TRBD1 TGTGCCTGGTCCAGACAGGGGGTAGATGAAAAACTGTTTTTT CAWSRQGVDEKLFF
TRBJ2-7 TRBV7-9 . . TGTGCCAGCAGCTTGGGGGGTAAGTCCCACGAGCAGTACTTC CASSLGGKSHEQYF
TRBJ2-1 TRBV5-4 . TRBD1 TGTGCCAGCAGCTCCTGGGACAGCTCCTACAATGAGCAGTTCTTC CASSSWDSSYNEQFF
TRBJ1-6 TRBV12-3/TRBV12-4 . . TGTGCCAGCAGGGGGGCGGGTTCACCCCTCCACTTT CASRGAGSPLHF